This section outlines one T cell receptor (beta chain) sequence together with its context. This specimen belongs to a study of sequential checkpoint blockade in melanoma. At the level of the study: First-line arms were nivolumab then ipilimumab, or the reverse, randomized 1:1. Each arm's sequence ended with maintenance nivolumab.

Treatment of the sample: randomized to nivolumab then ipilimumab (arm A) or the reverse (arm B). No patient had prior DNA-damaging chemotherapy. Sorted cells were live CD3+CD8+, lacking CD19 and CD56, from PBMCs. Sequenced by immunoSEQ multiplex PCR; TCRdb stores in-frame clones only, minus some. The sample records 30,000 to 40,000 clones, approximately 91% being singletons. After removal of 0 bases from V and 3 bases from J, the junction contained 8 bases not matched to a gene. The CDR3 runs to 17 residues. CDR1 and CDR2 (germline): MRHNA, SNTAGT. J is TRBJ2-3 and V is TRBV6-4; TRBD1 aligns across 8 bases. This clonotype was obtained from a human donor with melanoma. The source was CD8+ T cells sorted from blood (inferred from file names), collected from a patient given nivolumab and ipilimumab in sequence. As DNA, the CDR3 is TGTGCCAGCAGTGACTCAGTTAACAGGGGGACGACAGATACGCAGTATTTT. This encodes CASSDSVNRGTTDTQYF.